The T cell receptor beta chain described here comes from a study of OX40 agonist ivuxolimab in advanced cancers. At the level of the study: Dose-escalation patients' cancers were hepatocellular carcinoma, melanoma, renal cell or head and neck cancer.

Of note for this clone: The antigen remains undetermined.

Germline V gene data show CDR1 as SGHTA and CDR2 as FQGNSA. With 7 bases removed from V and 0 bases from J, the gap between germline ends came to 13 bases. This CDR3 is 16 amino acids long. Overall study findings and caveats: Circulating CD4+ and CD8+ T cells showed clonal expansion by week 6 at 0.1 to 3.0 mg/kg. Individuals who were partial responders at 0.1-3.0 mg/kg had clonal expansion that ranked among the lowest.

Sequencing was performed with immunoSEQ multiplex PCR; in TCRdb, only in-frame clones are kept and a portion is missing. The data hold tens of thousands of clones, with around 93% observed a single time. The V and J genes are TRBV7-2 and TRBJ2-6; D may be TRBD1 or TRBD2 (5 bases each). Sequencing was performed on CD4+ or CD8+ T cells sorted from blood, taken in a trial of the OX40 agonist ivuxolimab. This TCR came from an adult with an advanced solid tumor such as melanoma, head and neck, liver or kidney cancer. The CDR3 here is CASTPWGPSGANVLTF. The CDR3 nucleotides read TGTGCCAGCACCCCCTGGGGACCCTCTGGGGCCAACGTCCTGACTTTC.